The sequence of this T cell receptor beta chain was determined in a study of T cell responses to AZD1222 COVID-19 vaccine. Study-level points and caveats: Receipt of two AZD1222 doses was followed by a rise in Spike-specific TCR breadth and depth. Only a handful of AZD1222 recipients tested seropositive at baseline.

Clones were sequenced by immunoSEQ multiplex PCR, and TCRdb holds only the in-frame ones, with some missing. This table holds roughly 120,000 clones, roughly nine tenths found once. This clone was seen more than once but under ten times. The target antigen is unknown. This sequence originates from an adult in good health. Specimen: peripheral blood, collected on day 0 of AZD1222 vaccination.

This chain's CDR3 is CASSSRQSTGSWGYTF. The CDR3 DNA reads TGTGCCAGTAGTTCTCGTCAGTCTACAGGGTCTTGGGGCTACACCTTC. The chain joins TRBV19 to TRBJ1-2; possible D gene TRBD1, 6 bases. The CDR3 runs to 16 residues. V lost 5 bases to trimming and J lost 8 bases, with 24 bases between them. The germline V gene encodes CDR1 LNHDA and CDR2 SQIVND (reference sequence).